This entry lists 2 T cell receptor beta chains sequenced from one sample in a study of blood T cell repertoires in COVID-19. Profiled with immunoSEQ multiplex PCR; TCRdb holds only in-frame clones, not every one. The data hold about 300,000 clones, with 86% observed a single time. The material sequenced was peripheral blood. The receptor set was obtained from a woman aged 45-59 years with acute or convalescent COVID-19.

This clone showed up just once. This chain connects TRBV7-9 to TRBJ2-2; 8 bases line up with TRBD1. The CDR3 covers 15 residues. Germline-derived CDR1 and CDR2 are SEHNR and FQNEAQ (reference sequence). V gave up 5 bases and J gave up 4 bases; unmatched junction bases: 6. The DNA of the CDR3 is TGTGCCAGCAGCCCGGACAGGGCGCTCACCGGGGAGCTGTTTTTT. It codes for CASSPDRALTGELFF. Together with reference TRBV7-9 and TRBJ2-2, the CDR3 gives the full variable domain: DTGVSQNPRHKITKRGQNVTFRCDPISEHNRLYWYRQTLGQGPEFLTYFQNEAQLEKSRLLSDRFSAERPKGSFSTLEIQRTEQGDSAMYLCASSPDRALTGELFFGEGSRLTVL.

CDR3 loop: CASSRTSGNTDTQYF. CDR3 nucleotides: TGTGCCAGCAGCCGGACTAGCGGAAACACAGATACGCAGTATTTT. J is TRBJ2-3 and V is TRBV3-1 (or the pseudogene TRBV3-2); 10 bases are a match to TRBD2. With 4 bases clipped from V and 2 bases from J, the junction kept 3 bases outside the gene matches. Germline lookup yields CDR1 LGHDT and CDR2 YNNKEL (reference sequence). CDR3 length equals 15 residues.